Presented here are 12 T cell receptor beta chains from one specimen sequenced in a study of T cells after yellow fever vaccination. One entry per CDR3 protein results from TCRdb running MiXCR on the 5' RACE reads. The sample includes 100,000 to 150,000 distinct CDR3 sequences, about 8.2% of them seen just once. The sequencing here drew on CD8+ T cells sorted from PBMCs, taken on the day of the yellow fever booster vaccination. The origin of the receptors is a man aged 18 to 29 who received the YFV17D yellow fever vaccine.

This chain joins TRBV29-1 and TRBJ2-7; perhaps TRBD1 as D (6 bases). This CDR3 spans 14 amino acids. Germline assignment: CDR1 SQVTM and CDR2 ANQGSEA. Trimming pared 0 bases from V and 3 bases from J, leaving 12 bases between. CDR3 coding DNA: TGCAGCGTTGAAGAAGGGGGTACTGTCTACGAGCAGTACTTC. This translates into CSVEEGGTVYEQYF.

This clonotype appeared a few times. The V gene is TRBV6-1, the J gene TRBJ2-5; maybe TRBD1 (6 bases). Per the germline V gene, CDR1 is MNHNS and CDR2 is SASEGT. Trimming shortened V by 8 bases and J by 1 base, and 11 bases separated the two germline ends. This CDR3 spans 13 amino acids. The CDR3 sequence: CASQGPTQETQYF. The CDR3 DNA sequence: TGTGCCAGCCAGGGGCCGACCCAAGAGACCCAGTACTTC.

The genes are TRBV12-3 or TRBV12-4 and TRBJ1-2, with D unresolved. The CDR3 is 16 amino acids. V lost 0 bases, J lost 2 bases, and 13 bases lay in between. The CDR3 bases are TGTGCCAGCAGTTTAGCCCCAAGGAGTGGGAACTATGGCTACACCTTC. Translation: CASSLAPRSGNYGYTF.

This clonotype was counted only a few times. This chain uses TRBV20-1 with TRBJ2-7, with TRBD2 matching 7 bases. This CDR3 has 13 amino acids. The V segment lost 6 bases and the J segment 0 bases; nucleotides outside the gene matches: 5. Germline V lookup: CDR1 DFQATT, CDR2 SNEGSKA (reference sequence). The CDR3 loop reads CSAPLASSYEQYF. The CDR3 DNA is TGCAGTGCCCCACTAGCGAGCTCCTACGAGCAGTACTTC.

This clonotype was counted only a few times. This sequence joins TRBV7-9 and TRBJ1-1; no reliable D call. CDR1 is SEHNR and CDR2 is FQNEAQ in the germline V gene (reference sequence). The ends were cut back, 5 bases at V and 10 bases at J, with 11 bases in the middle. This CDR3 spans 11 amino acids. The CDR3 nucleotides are TGTGCCAGCAGCCTTGGGCCTAGAGCTTTCTTT. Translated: CASSLGPRAFF. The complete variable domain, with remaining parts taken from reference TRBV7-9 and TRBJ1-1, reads DTGVSQNPRHKITKRGQNVTFRCDPISEHNRLYWYRQTLGQGPEFLTYFQNEAQLEKSRLLSDRFSAERPKGSFSTLEIQRTEQGDSAMYLCASSLGPRAFFGQGTRLTVV.

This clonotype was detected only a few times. CDR3 loop: CASSAQTSGPFLADTQYF. CDR3 nucleotide sequence: TGTGCCAGCAGTGCCCAGACTAGCGGGCCCTTTCTGGCAGATACGCAGTATTTT. V is TRBV12-3 or TRBV12-4 and J is TRBJ2-3; 10 bases are shared with TRBD2. The CDR3 length is 18 residues. J gave up 4 bases and V 5 bases, and 15 bases lay outside the gene matches.

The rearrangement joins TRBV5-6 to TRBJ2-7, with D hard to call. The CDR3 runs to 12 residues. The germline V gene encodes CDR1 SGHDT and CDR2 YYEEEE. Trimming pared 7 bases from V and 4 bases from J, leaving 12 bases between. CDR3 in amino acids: CASSRAVYEQYF. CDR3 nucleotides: TGTGCCAGCTCAAGGGCCGTTTACGAGCAGTACTTC.

Here the CDR3 reads CASSLVSGGPTYNEQFF. In DNA, the CDR3 is TGCGCCAGCAGCTTGGTTTCGGGGGGGCCGACCTACAATGAGCAGTTCTTC. The chain couples TRBV5-1 to TRBJ2-1; 8 bases agree with TRBD2. The CDR3 consists of 17 residues. Trimming at V came to 0 bases and at J to 2 bases, leaving 7 bases not matched to a gene. CDR1 and CDR2 from the germline V gene are SGHRS and YFSETQ.

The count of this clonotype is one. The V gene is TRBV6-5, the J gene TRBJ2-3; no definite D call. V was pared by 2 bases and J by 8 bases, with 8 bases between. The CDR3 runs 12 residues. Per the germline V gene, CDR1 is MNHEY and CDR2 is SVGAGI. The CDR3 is CASSYALGTQYF. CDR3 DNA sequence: TGTGCCAGCAGTTACGCACTTGGTACGCAGTATTTT.

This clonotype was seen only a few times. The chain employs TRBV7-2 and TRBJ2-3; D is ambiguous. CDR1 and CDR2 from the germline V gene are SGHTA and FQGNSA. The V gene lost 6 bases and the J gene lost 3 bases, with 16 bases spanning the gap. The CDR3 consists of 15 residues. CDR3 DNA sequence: TGTGCCAGCAGACACATTGGATTTATTACAGATACGCAGTATTTT. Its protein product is CASRHIGFITDTQYF.

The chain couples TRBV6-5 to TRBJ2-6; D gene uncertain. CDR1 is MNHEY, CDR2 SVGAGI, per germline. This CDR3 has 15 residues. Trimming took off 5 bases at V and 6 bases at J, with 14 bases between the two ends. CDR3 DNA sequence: TGTGCCAGCAGTACCTCCGACGGTGTGGCCAACGTCCTGACTTTC. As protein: CASSTSDGVANVLTF.

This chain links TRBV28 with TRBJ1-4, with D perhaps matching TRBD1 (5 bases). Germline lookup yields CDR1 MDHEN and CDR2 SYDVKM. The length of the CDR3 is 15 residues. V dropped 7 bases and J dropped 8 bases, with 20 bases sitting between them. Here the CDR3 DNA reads TGTGCCAGCACCGCCGGGGTAGGGGCGGACGAAAAACTGTTTTTT. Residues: CASTAGVGADEKLFF.